Described below is a single TCR beta chain sequence and its context. This clonotype came up once. This receptor's antigen is unknown. No much larger clone exists at a distance of one base, and base qualities are not known. One read alone is weak evidence. Compared with germline, V lacks 4 bases and J lacks 2 bases; bases without a gene match: 6. CDR1 and CDR2, looked up from the germline V gene, are SGHVS and FQNEAQ. Taken from cysteine to phenylalanine, the CDR3 has 16 residues. Only CDR3 DNA is held: 48 bases, read in frame from base 1. RNA was extracted using the RNeasy kit, and about 0.45 to 1 ug of the RNA was reverse transcribed with random hexamers. The immunoSEQ multiplex PCR assay, which covers 54 Vbeta and 13 Jbeta segments, was used to amplify TCR beta CDR3 regions. Bias from PCR amplification was corrected by using a synthetic template baseline for primer optimization and for computational correction. In the source study's methods: Reads were annotated to V, D and J genes per IMGT and analyzed with immunoSEQ Analyzer, keeping only productive sequences. To calculate clonality, Shannon entropy was normalized by log2 of the number of productive unique sequences and then subtracted from one. Public and private clones were assessed among the 100 most prevalent clones of each patient and control. Clones were defined as Susac-specific if absent from the healthy and MS cohorts, from around 1,000 published viral clones and from other ImmuneACCESS disease sequences. Using fastp at Q25 and MiXCR, TCRdb reprocessed the public reads and kept productive beta chains. Each entry is one CDR3 protein sequence, shown with its most common DNA and genes. TCRdb assigned the V and J calls; the authors' analysis was not used. The sample has 70,000 to 75,000 distinct CDR3 sequences on record, about 92% of them singletons. More than 0.13% of the sample is held by the ten biggest clonotypes.

High-throughput TCR beta sequencing profiled peripheral blood CD8+ and CD4+ T cells from healthy donors, Susac syndrome patients and multiple sclerosis patients. The Susac syndrome patients fulfilled recently defined diagnostic criteria for either definite or probable disease. CD8+ TEMRA cells were enriched by FACS, while bulk CD8+ and CD4+ T cells were purified by magnetic negative isolation. Blood was drawn into EDTA tubes, processed within 24 hours, and PBMCs were isolated by density gradient centrifugation. PBMCs intended for TCR sequencing were frozen in liquid nitrogen and were later thawed in a 37 degrees C water bath. The sorted or isolated CD4+, CD8+ and CD8+ TEMRA cells reached a purity of at least 90%. This sample was included in a study of CD8 T cells in Susac syndrome (dated by TCRdb to 2018 to 2020). About the full investigation: Among the Susac syndrome patients who were sequenced, clinically active disease was present in roughly six and clinical remission was observed in roughly eight. At blood withdrawal, Susac syndrome patients were therapy-naive, treated with corticosteroids (with IVIg additionally given to some), or treated with IVIg alone. Repertoire sequencing was used to test whether CD8+ T cell activation and differentiation in Susac syndrome was antigen driven.

Results and caveats for the whole study, not just this receptor: The study acknowledged that relatively few individuals were included in the TCR sequencing and HLA analysis. In the CD4+ T cell repertoire of Susac syndrome patients, clonal expansion was not detected.

The chain employs TRBV7-8 and TRBJ1-5, with 9 central nucleotides matching TRBD1. The sequenced sample consisted of CD4+ T cells from PBMCs. The TCR sequence derives from a human donor with Susac syndrome. The DNA sequence is TGTGCCAGCAGCTACCGCCGGGACAGGGGCAATCAGCCCCAGCATTTT. Its coded protein is CASSYRRDRGNQPQHF.